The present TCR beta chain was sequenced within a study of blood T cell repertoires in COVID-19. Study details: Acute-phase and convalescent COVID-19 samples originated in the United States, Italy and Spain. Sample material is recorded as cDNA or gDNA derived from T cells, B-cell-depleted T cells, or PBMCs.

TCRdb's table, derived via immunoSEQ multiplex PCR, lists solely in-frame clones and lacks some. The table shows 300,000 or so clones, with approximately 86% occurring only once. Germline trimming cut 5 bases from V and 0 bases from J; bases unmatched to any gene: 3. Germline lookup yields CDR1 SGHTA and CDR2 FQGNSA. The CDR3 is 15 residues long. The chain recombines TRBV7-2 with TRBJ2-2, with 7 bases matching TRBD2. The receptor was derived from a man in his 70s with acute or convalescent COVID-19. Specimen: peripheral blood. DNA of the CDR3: TGTGCCAGCAGCATGAGCGGGGCGAACACCGGGGAGCTGTTTTTT. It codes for CASSMSGANTGELFF.